This T cell receptor beta chain was captured in a study of T cell responses to AZD1222 COVID-19 vaccine. Of note for this clone: Its antigen is still unknown.

The germline gives CDR1 KGHDR, CDR2 SFDVKD. CDR3 length: 12 residues. The V end was cut by 3 bases, the J end by 9 bases, with 8 bases between. Points from the study as a whole: Baseline serostatus was positive in only a handful of AZD1222 recipients. Donors were largely white British and mainly female; clonal diversity was possibly underestimated.

Clones were sequenced by immunoSEQ multiplex PCR, and TCRdb holds only the in-frame ones, with some missing. There are roughly 80,000 clones in the sample; about 87% occur only once, and less than 7.5% lies in the top ten. The sequence was obtained from an adult in good health. The sequenced sample was peripheral blood, obtained on day 0 of AZD1222 vaccination. The chain recombines TRBV24-1 with TRBJ2-1; tentatively, D is TRBD2 (5 bases). The CDR3 loop reads CATSDTRGEQFF. For the CDR3, the DNA is TGTGCCACCAGTGATACACGGGGTGAGCAGTTCTTC.